The 5 T cell receptor beta chains below were found in one sample sequenced in a study of T cell clonality in common variable immunodeficiency. Overall study results and limits: Common variable immunodeficiency TCR beta sequences reportedly had fewer deletions and N-nucleotide insertions.

Clones were sequenced by immunoSEQ multiplex PCR, and TCRdb holds only the in-frame ones, with some missing. Listed here are fewer than 30,000 clones without any singletons, the top ten holding just under 30%. No antigens are known for them. Sequences were obtained from peripheral blood mononuclear cells. These receptor sequences come from a human donor with common variable immunodeficiency.

This clone was counted only a few times. CDR3 bases read: TGTGCCAGCAGCTCCGGACTAGCGGGGGGGACG. Protein: CASSSGLAGGT. The entire CDR3 sequence reads CASSSGLAGGTQYF. The chain links TRBV7-2 to TRBJ2-3, with 15 bases aligning to TRBD2. From the germline J gene comes the end of the CDR3, since the read stops 3 residues before it. The CDR3 has 14 residues. The V gene's germline CDR1 is SGHTA and CDR2 FQGNSA.

A word on this clone: From the germline J gene comes the end of the CDR3, since the read stops 3 residues before it. The genes are TRBV19 and TRBJ2-2; TRBD2 might be the D (6 bases). The V gene lost 4 bases and the J gene lost 5 bases, with 14 bases spanning the gap. The germline CDR1 and CDR2 sequences are LNHDA and SQIVND (reference sequence). The CDR3 runs to 15 residues. The sequenced part of the CDR3 DNA is TGTGCCAGTAGTAGCGGGGTGCGAAGAACCGGGGAG. This sequence encodes CASSSGVRRTGE. The full CDR3 reads CASSSGVRRTGELFF.

This clone was picked up a small number of times. With the read ending 3 residues before the CDR3 end, the germline J gene is used to fill in that end. The gene calls are TRBV7-2 and TRBJ1-1, with no clear D. Germline V gene data show CDR1 as SGHTA and CDR2 as FQGNSA. The CDR3 contains 14 residues. Between the trimmed V and J ends, which lost 4 bases and 0 bases, there was a span of 9 bases. The sequenced part of the CDR3 DNA is TGTGCCAGCAGCTCCAACGGGTTGAACACTGAA. It yields the protein CASSSNGLNTE. The whole CDR3 sequence reads CASSSNGLNTEAFF.

Note on this clone: The CDR3 is cut off 3 residues early in the read; its end comes from the germline J gene. The chain joins TRBV6-1 to TRBJ1-5; no reliable D call. Trimming cost V 3 bases and J 7 bases, with 10 bases left between them. The CDR3 totals 13 residues. The V gene's germline CDR1 is MNHNS and CDR2 SASEGT. The part of the CDR3 DNA that was read is TGTGCCAGCAGTGAGTTTCCTTTGCAGCCC. Translation gives CASSEFPLQP. The whole CDR3 is CASSEFPLQPQHF.

A note on this clone: The read ends 3 residues before the CDR3 terminus; that terminus is restored from the germline J gene. The V and J genes are TRBV5-1 and TRBJ1-2; 7 bases fit TRBD1. The V gene's germline CDR1 is SGHRS and CDR2 YFSETQ. The V segment lost 2 bases and the J segment 2 bases; nucleotides outside the gene matches: 6. This CDR3 has 15 amino acids. CDR3 amino acids: CASSFSGQPNYGYTF. CDR3 DNA, as far as it was read: TGCGCCAGCAGCTTCTCGGGACAGCCAAACTATGGC.